A selection of T cell receptor beta chains follows, all from one sample in a study of Ad26.COV2.S vaccination and SARS-CoV-2 variants. Libraries were prepared by immunoSEQ multiplex PCR; TCRdb keeps only in-frame clonotypes and omits some of them. The data contain about 320,000 clones, around four fifths of them singletons. This specimen consisted of peripheral blood, obtained in a trial of Ad26.COV2.S vaccine versus placebo. These receptor sequences come from a person between 18 and 59 years old who received the Ad26.COV2.S COVID-19 vaccine or a placebo. Each CDR3 is given with its conserved first and last residue. D genes are given only for firm matches. The listing skips clone size in some rows; elsewhere it reads once, few, many or a size class.

>TRBV28|NA|TRBJ2-7|NA
TGTGCCAGCAGCCTCGAAAATCGGGGCCGCTTGGCCTTCAAGTACGAGCAGTACTTC
CASSLENRGRLAFKYEQYF
>TRBV5-1|NA|TRBJ2-7|once
TGCGCCAGCAGCTTGGATGGCTTCACCTACGAGCAGTACTTC
CASSLDGFTYEQYF
>TRBV7-8|NA|TRBJ1-5|few
TGTGCCAGCAGCTTAGACAGATATGGACAGCCCCAGCATTTT
CASSLDRYGQPQHF
>TRBV4-1|NA|TRBJ1-2|NA
TGCGCCAGCAGCCAAGAGCCGGTAAACAGACCTAACTATGGCTACACCTTC
CASSQEPVNRPNYGYTF
>TRBV19|TRBD1|TRBJ1-2|NA
TGTGCCAGTACTCAGGGGGCTTTTGGCTACACCTTC
CASTQGAFGYTF
>TRBV7-9|NA|TRBJ2-3|NA
TGTGCCAGCAGCTTAACGCGTCGGGGCAGGGGAGATACGCAGTATTTT
CASSLTRRGRGDTQYF
>TRBV5-1|NA|TRBJ1-2|NA
TGCGCCAGCAGCTTGGTTACCGGGACTGATAACTATGGCTACACCTTC
CASSLVTGTDNYGYTF
>TRBV6-5|NA|TRBJ1-1|NA
TGTGCCAGCGCTCCCGCGGGGGCTGGCACTGAAGCTTTCTTT
CASAPAGAGTEAFF
>TRBV6-5|TRBD1|TRBJ2-1|NA
TGTGCCAGCAGAGCACAGGGGGCTTCCAACAATGAGCAGTTCTTC
CASRAQGASNNEQFF
>TRBV9|TRBD1|TRBJ1-2|NA
TGTGCCAGCAGCCCGGGACAGGTCTTTAGGGGCTACACCTTC
CASSPGQVFRGYTF
>TRBV9|TRBD1|TRBJ2-7|NA
TGTGCCAGCAGCGTAGGGGGGACAGGTATTTACGAGCAGTACTTC
CASSVGGTGIYEQYF
>TRBV5-1|NA|TRBJ2-3|NA
TGCGCCAGCAGCTTGACTAGCCCCGCAGATACGCAGTATTTT
CASSLTSPADTQYF
>TRBV18|NA|TRBJ1-1|few
TGTGCCAGCTCACCGACGGAGAACACTGAAGCTTTCTTT
CASSPTENTEAFF
>TRBV28|NA|TRBJ1-6|NA
TGTGCCAGCAGCTACCAACCCGGTGGTACCTATAATTCACCCCTCCACTTT
CASSYQPGGTYNSPLHF
>TRBV10-2|NA|TRBJ1-4|NA
TGCGCCAGCAGTGAGTCGGGCGAAAAACTGTTTTTT
CASSESGEKLFF
>TRBV5-8|NA|TRBJ1-2|NA
TGTGCCAGCAGCGTTACAGGGCGCTATGGCTACACCTTC
CASSVTGRYGYTF
>TRBV7-3|NA|TRBJ1-1|NA
TGTGCCAGCAGCTCCTTGGGGGGAGAATACACTGAAGCTTTCTTT
CASSSLGGEYTEAFF
>TRBV6-5|TRBD2|TRBJ2-7|NA
TGTGCCAGCAGACAATTAGCGGGGTCGAGGCGCGAGCAGTACTTC
CASRQLAGSRREQYF
>TRBV18|TRBD1|TRBJ2-7|NA
TGTGCCAGCTCACCACCGGGGACAGGGACCGAGCAGTACTTC
CASSPPGTGTEQYF
>TRBV7-2|NA|TRBJ2-7|NA
TGTGCCAGCAGCACTTCTCAGGGGCTCGAGCAGTACTTC
CASSTSQGLEQYF
>TRBV5-1|TRBD2|TRBJ2-5|NA
TGCGCCAGCCGCCCGGGAGGGGTCCAAGAGACCCAGTACTTC
CASRPGGVQETQYF
>TRBV6-5|TRBD1|TRBJ1-4|once
TGTGCCAGCAGTTACTACAGGACAGGGGGTCGAGAAAAACTGTTTTTT
CASSYYRTGGREKLFF
>TRBV7-2|NA|TRBJ2-5|NA
TGTGCCAGCAGCTTAATGGCAGTTGGAGAGACCCAGTACTTC
CASSLMAVGETQYF
>TRBV11-3|TRBD1|TRBJ2-5|few
TGTGCCAGCAGCTCGACAGGGTGGAAGACCCAGTACTTC
CASSSTGWKTQYF
>TRBV6-5|NA|TRBJ1-1|NA
TGTGCCAGCAGTTACAGTTTTGGGCGGGCGAACACTGAAGCTTTCTTT
CASSYSFGRANTEAFF
>TRBV7-6|TRBD2|TRBJ2-5|NA
TGTGCCAGCAGCGGCGGGGGGGCCAGGGAGACCCAGTACTTC
CASSGGGARETQYF
>TRBV7-9|NA|TRBJ2-2|NA
TGTGCCAGCAGCCCCGGTGCGACGAACACCGGGGAGCTGTTTTTT
CASSPGATNTGELFF
>TRBV9|NA|TRBJ1-1|NA
TGTGCCAGCAGCGTCTCCGTGGCCGACACTGAAGCTTTCTTT
CASSVSVADTEAFF
>TRBV5-1|NA|TRBJ1-1|NA
TGCGCCAGCAGCTTGTCCGGGACTAATTCGAACACTGAAGCTTTCTTT
CASSLSGTNSNTEAFF
>TRBV28|NA|TRBJ1-4|NA
TGTGCCAGCAGTTTCGGAAGGGGGGCAACTAATGAAAAACTGTTTTTT
CASSFGRGATNEKLFF
>TRBV6-4|NA|TRBJ1-3|NA
TGTGCCAGCAGTGCTAGAAACACCATATATTTT
CASSARNTIYF
>TRBV7-3|NA|TRBJ1-1|NA
TGTGCCAGCAGCTACGGACAGAACACTGAAGCTTTCTTT
CASSYGQNTEAFF
>TRBV24-1|NA|TRBJ2-5|NA
TGTGCCACCTGCGCCGGGAACCAAGAGACCCAGTACTTC
CATCAGNQETQYF
>TRBV3-1/TRBV3-2|TRBD2|TRBJ2-7|NA
TGTGCCAGCAGCCCCAGCGGGGGGGACGAGCAGTACTTC
CASSPSGGDEQYF
>TRBV2|TRBD1|TRBJ1-2|few
TGTGCCAGCAGGGACAGGGGGACCCTTGGCTACACCTTC
CASRDRGTLGYTF
>TRBV6-5|NA|TRBJ2-6|once
TGTGCCAGCAGTTACGAGGGCTCTGGGGCCAACGTCCTGACTTTC
CASSYEGSGANVLTF
>TRBV2|NA|TRBJ2-3|once
TGTGCCAGCAGTGTACAGACAGATACGCAGTATTTT
CASSVQTDTQYF
>TRBV7-9|TRBD1|TRBJ2-2|many
TGTGCCAGCAGCGTACAGGGGGGAGTGGCCGGGGAGCTGTTTTTT
CASSVQGGVAGELFF
>TRBV7-2|TRBD1|TRBJ1-1|once
TGTGCCAGCAGCTTCGGGACAGAAAACACTGAAGCTTTCTTT
CASSFGTENTEAFF
>TRBV5-1|NA|TRBJ2-7|NA
TGCGCCAGCAGCTTACAGGGCCGTACTGAATACGAGCAGTACTTC
CASSLQGRTEYEQYF
>TRBV4-1|NA|TRBJ1-5|medium-sized
TGCGCCTCCGGGGGTTGGGACAATCAGCCCCAGCATTTT
CASGGWDNQPQHF
>TRBV9|NA|TRBJ2-1|NA
TGTGCCAGCCGACCTGCGGGGAGCTCCTACAATGAGCAGTTCTTC
CASRPAGSSYNEQFF
>TRBV28|NA|TRBJ1-2|NA
TGTGCCAGCTCCCTCCGGGCTCCAGCTAACTATGGCTACACCTTC
CASSLRAPANYGYTF
>TRBV19|NA|TRBJ1-2|NA
TGTGCCAGTAGTAGAAGTTACGACAGCAACTATGGCTACACCTTC
CASSRSYDSNYGYTF
>TRBV28|TRBD1|TRBJ1-1|few
TGTGCCAGCAGTTCTACAGGGGGAACTGAAGCTTTCTTT
CASSSTGGTEAFF
>TRBV3-1/TRBV3-2|NA|TRBJ2-5|NA
TGTGCCAGCCTGGCTCGGGGGGCAGAGACCCAGTACTTC
CASLARGAETQYF
>TRBV21-1|NA|TRBJ1-1|NA
TGTGCCAGCAGCCCTCTTCCGGAGGACAGGCGATGCCTCATGAACACTGAAGCTTTCTTT
CASSPLPEDRRCLMNTEAFF
>TRBV5-3|NA|TRBJ2-7|NA
TGTGCCAGAAGCTCTGAAGTGGGGGGGCCCAGGAGGGAGCAGTACTTC
CARSSEVGGPRREQYF
>TRBV5-8|TRBD1|TRBJ2-4|NA
TGTGCCAGCAGCTTCCGGGACAGGGTTTTTCAAATAGCCAAAAACATTCAGTACTTC
CASSFRDRVFQIAKNIQYF
>TRBV5-4|TRBD1|TRBJ1-2|few
TGTGCCAGCAGCCAAGGACAGGTCTGGGGTGGCTACACCTTC
CASSQGQVWGGYTF
>TRBV24-1|TRBD1|TRBJ2-3|NA
TGTGCCACCAGTGATCGCGGACAGGGCATAACAGATACGCAGTATTTT
CATSDRGQGITDTQYF
>TRBV9|NA|TRBJ2-3|NA
TGTGCCAGCAGCCCCCAACCTGGAGGACAGCGGGCGGAGTATTTT
CASSPQPGGQRAEYF
>TRBV18|TRBD1|TRBJ2-2|NA
TGTGCCAGCTCACCGTTACGAGGGGGCTTAGACACCGGGGAGCTGTTTTTT
CASSPLRGGLDTGELFF